Listed below are T cell receptor beta chains from one sample, sequenced in a study of T-cell memory formation after mild COVID-19. TCRdb redid the calling of the 5' RACE reads with MiXCR, one entry per CDR3 protein. The repertoire holds around 100,000 distinct CDR3 sequences, with 20% to 25% as singletons. Source material: PBMCs or a T cell subset sorted from them (not recorded which). Source of these receptors: a man aged 18 to 29 who had mild COVID-19 (a few samples of this study predate the infection). Cell type and time point are not known. Both conserved end residues are part of each CDR3. The D gene is left open where the match is weak. Expanded clones are given a class, and other clones once, few, many or no size at all.

TRBV5-6,TRBJ2-1,TRBD2,.,TGTGCCAGCAGCTTGCCTATAGCGGGGGTTTACAATGAGCAGTTCTTC,CASSLPIAGVYNEQFF
TRBV12-5,TRBJ1-1,.,.,TGTGCTAGTGGCCCCGGGTGGGGCACTGAAGCTTTCTTT,CASGPGWGTEAFF
TRBV4-1,TRBJ1-6,.,few,TGCGCCAGCAGCCAAGATCCAGGCAATAATTCACCCCTCCACTTT,CASSQDPGNNSPLHF
TRBV9,TRBJ2-2,TRBD2,many,TGTGCCAGCAGCCACCCAGCGGGGGCGAACACCGGGGAGCTGTTTTTT,CASSHPAGANTGELFF
TRBV12-3/TRBV12-4,TRBJ2-5,.,few,TGTGCCAGCAGTTTATCTAACCAAGAGACCCAGTACTTC,CASSLSNQETQYF
TRBV10-3,TRBJ2-1,.,.,TGTGCCACCAAAGAGGGCGGGGATGAGCAGTTCTTC,CATKEGGDEQFF
TRBV7-9,TRBJ2-3,.,.,TGTGCCAGCATTCTTGGGGAGGGGGCGGCGTATTTT,CASILGEGAAYF
TRBV12-3/TRBV12-4,TRBJ2-1,.,.,TGTGCCACCCCGGTGGGCAGGGTTCACAATGAGCAGTTCTTC,CATPVGRVHNEQFF
TRBV11-2,TRBJ2-3,.,.,TGTGCCAGCAGCTTAGGAGCGGACAGCACAGATACGCAGTATTTT,CASSLGADSTDTQYF
TRBV11-2,TRBJ2-6,.,.,TGTGCCAGCAGCTTGGGATTCTCTGGGGCCAACGTCCTGACTTTC,CASSLGFSGANVLTF
TRBV9,TRBJ2-3,TRBD1,once,TGTGCCAGCAGCGCCGGACAGGGTCCAGATACGCAGTATTTT,CASSAGQGPDTQYF
TRBV5-1,TRBJ2-2,TRBD2,few,TGCGCCAGCAGCTACCCCGGGACTATCTACACCGGGGAGCTGTTTTTT,CASSYPGTIYTGELFF
TRBV7-8,TRBJ2-6,TRBD1,few,TGTGCCAGCAGCTTCGGGACAGCAGTCTCTGGGGCCAACGTCCTGACTTTC,CASSFGTAVSGANVLTF
TRBV11-2,TRBJ2-4,TRBD1,once,TGTGCCAGCAGAGGAACAGGGGAGGCCAAAAACATTCAGTACTTC,CASRGTGEAKNIQYF
TRBV5-1,TRBJ2-7,.,many,TGCGCCAGCAGCTTGGTGGTAGACTCCTACGAGCAGTACTTC,CASSLVVDSYEQYF